Listed here are 29 T cell receptor beta chains from one sample, sequenced in a study of early T cells in non-severe SARS-CoV-2 infection. TCRdb re-derived calls from the 5' RACE reads in MiXCR, one entry per CDR3 protein. The sample has 60,000 to 70,000 distinct CDR3 sequences; around 4.6% are singletons. The sequenced sample was whole blood. Receptors were obtained from an adult who was a healthcare worker with PCR-confirmed SARS-CoV-2 infection or an uninfected control (not recorded which).

In this sample, this clonotype turned up many times. This chain connects TRBV25-1 to TRBJ2-2; D gene unclear. The CDR3 consists of 13 residues. The V gene lost 4 bases and the J gene lost 2 bases, with 5 bases spanning the gap. Looked up from germline, CDR1 is MGHDK and CDR2 is SYGVNS. This CDR3 is CASSVGNTGELFF. For the CDR3, the DNA is TGTGCCAGCAGTGTCGGAAACACCGGGGAGCTGTTTTTT.

This clonotype was observed many times. J is TRBJ2-7 and V is TRBV7-2; D might be TRBD1 (6 bases). V was trimmed by 0 bases and J by 3 bases, leaving 12 bases between them. CDR1 and CDR2 (germline): SGHTA, FQGNSA. The CDR3 contains 15 residues. CDR3 amino acids: CASSLAQLGGYEQYF. Written as DNA, the CDR3 is TGTGCCAGCAGCTTAGCCCAGCTAGGGGGCTACGAGCAGTACTTC.

This clonotype has a count of ten or more. The V and J genes are TRBV7-2 and TRBJ1-2, with a tentative D call TRBD1 (6 bases). Germline CDR1 SGHTA, CDR2 FQGNSA. This CDR3 is built from 16 residues. Trimming took off 4 bases at V and 8 bases at J, with 23 bases between the two ends. Here the CDR3 DNA reads TGTGCCAGCAGCTCATTAACGACCGCAGGGGCTAAGGGCTACACCTTC. It translates to CASSSLTTAGAKGYTF.

In its sample, this clonotype was seen many times. The chain links TRBV24-1 to TRBJ2-1; 7 positions match TRBD2. Per germline, CDR1 KGHDR and CDR2 SFDVKD. This CDR3 has 14 amino acids. J was trimmed by 9 bases and V by 3 bases; bases with no gene match: 7. As DNA, the CDR3 is TGTGCCACCAGTGATCCCCGTTCGGGAGGTGAGCAGTTCTTC. Protein: CATSDPRSGGEQFF.

In its sample, this clonotype was seen many times. This chain uses TRBV9 with TRBJ2-3; TRBD2 might be the D (6 bases). The CDR3 contains 14 residues. The V gene's germline CDR1 is SGDLS and CDR2 YYNGEE. Trimming pared 4 bases from V and 3 bases from J, leaving 12 bases between. The CDR3 nucleotides are TGTGCCAGCAGCCCAGGGAGGAGGACAGATACGCAGTATTTT. Amino acid sequence: CASSPGRRTDTQYF.

The sample holds many counts of this clonotype. CDR3 sequence (DNA): TGTGCCAACAGCGGCCCCTTTAATTCACCCCTCCACTTT. Translating it yields CANSGPFNSPLHF. V gene TRBV12-3 or TRBV12-4 combines with J gene TRBJ1-6; D gene ambiguous. Trimming left V 10 bases short and J 6 bases short, with 13 bases between. The length of the CDR3 is 13 residues.

This clonotype turned up a few times. The chain combines TRBV27 with TRBJ1-2, with no clear D. The CDR3 has 14 residues. The germline V gene encodes CDR1 MNHEY and CDR2 SMNVEV (reference sequence). Trimming took off 6 bases at V and 5 bases at J, with 16 bases between the two ends. For the CDR3, the DNA is TGTGCCAGCAGGTCCCATGGAGGGTTATATGGCTACACCTTC. This codes for CASRSHGGLYGYTF.

This rearrangement joins TRBV29-1 to TRBJ2-3; 9 nucleotides line up with TRBD2. This CDR3 region has 15 residues. The germline gives CDR1 SQVTM, CDR2 ANQGSEA. V lost 0 bases, J lost 5 bases, and 6 bases stayed unmatched. The DNA for the CDR3 is TGCAGCGTTGAAGACGGTAGCGGGAGTGTAGATACGCAGTATTTT. This encodes CSVEDGSGSVDTQYF.

V usage is TRBV29-1 and J usage is TRBJ2-3; maybe TRBD1 (6 bases). The germline gives CDR1 SQVTM, CDR2 ANQGSEA. CDR3 length equals 14 residues. V shed 4 bases and J shed 1 base, with 12 bases lying between them. The chain's CDR3 is CSVAPGVGTDTQYF. The CDR3 region has the DNA TGCAGCGTTGCCCCAGGGGTGGGCACAGATACGCAGTATTTT.

This clonotype was seen repeatedly, ten times or more. The J gene is TRBJ2-7, the V gene TRBV9, with no clear D. Trimming left V 4 bases short and J 2 bases short, with 16 bases between. Germline CDR1 is SGDLS and CDR2 is YYNGEE. This CDR3 comprises 15 residues. The CDR3 DNA sequence: TGTGCCAGCAGCCCTTGGGAACAGACCCCCTACGAGCAGTACTTC. Protein sequence: CASSPWEQTPYEQYF.

This clonotype was picked up a small number of times. V usage is TRBV5-1 and J usage is TRBJ2-3; 8 bases align to TRBD2. CDR1 and CDR2 from the germline V gene are SGHRS and YFSETQ. This CDR3 contains 15 residues. Unmatched junction bases numbered 6, after V lost 3 bases and J lost 3 bases. The CDR3 bases are TGCGCCAGCAGCTCTACTAGCGGACCTACAGATACGCAGTATTTT. Its protein is CASSSTSGPTDTQYF.

In this sample, this clonotype turned up many times. The rearrangement uses TRBV6-2 or TRBV6-3 and TRBJ2-2; no clear D. V shed 8 bases and J shed 2 bases, with 12 bases lying between them. Germline CDR1 reads MNHEY; CDR2 reads SVGEGT. The CDR3 has 14 amino acids. The CDR3 protein is CASSQTRNTGELFF. The CDR3 region has the DNA TGTGCCAGCTCCCAAACACGAAACACCGGGGAGCTGTTTTTT.

The V gene is TRBV2, the J gene TRBJ2-3; maybe TRBD2 (6 bases). The CDR3 is made up of 15 amino acids. CDR1 is SNHLY and CDR2 is FYNNEI in the germline V gene. The V and J ends lost 7 bases and 0 bases respectively, with 14 bases between them. This CDR3 reads CASKGLGLSTDTQYF. The CDR3 DNA reads TGTGCCAGCAAGGGACTGGGCCTTAGCACAGATACGCAGTATTTT. Filled out from reference TRBV2 and TRBJ2-3, the complete variable domain reads EPEVTQTPSHQVTQMGQEVILRCVPISNHLYFYWYRQILGQKVEFLVSFYNNEISEKSEIFDDQFSVERPDGSNFTLKIRSTKLEDSAMYFCASKGLGLSTDTQYFGPGTRLTVL.

A few counts support this clonotype. The chain employs TRBV11-2 and TRBJ2-1; possibly TRBD2 for D (6 bases). Germline loops: CDR1 SGHAT, CDR2 FQNNGV. V dropped 7 bases and J dropped 8 bases, with 21 bases sitting between them. The CDR3 is 15 residues long. CDR3 in DNA: TGTGCCAGCACCAGACTAGATCTGAACAATGATGAGCAGTTCTTC. Amino acids: CASTRLDLNNDEQFF.

The V call is TRBV29-1, the J call TRBJ2-1; 14 nucleotides match TRBD2. The J segment lost 4 bases and the V segment lost 6 bases, leaving 5 bases of the junction unmatched. The CDR3 runs 15 residues. CDR1 is SQVTM and CDR2 is ANQGSEA in the germline V gene. The chain's CDR3 is CSVGGLAGAYNEQFF. For the CDR3, the DNA is TGCAGCGTGGGGGGACTAGCGGGAGCGTACAATGAGCAGTTCTTC.

The chain recombines TRBV12-3 or TRBV12-4 with TRBJ2-7; 7 bases align to TRBD2. The CDR3 covers 14 residues. Germline trimming cut 5 bases from V and 6 bases from J; bases unmatched to any gene: 10. CDR3 protein: CASSPTRGGVEQYF. The CDR3 region has the DNA TGTGCCAGCAGTCCTACGCGGGGAGGGGTCGAGCAGTACTTC.

This clonotype has just a few counts. J is TRBJ2-1 and V is TRBV29-1, with 12 bases that match TRBD2. CDR1 is SQVTM and CDR2 is ANQGSEA in the germline V gene. This CDR3 comprises 14 residues. The ends lost 3 bases at V and 9 bases at J; junction bases unmatched: 6. The CDR3 nucleotides are TGCAGCGTTGACCTAGCGGGGGGGCCTAGTGAGCAGTTCTTC. Translated, it gives CSVDLAGGPSEQFF.

V and J are TRBV20-1 and TRBJ1-4; 8 nucleotides align to TRBD1. The germline V gene encodes CDR1 DFQATT and CDR2 SNEGSKA (reference sequence). The CDR3 is made up of 13 amino acids. V trimming: 3 bases; J trimming: 5 bases; junction bases outside the gene matches: 2. The DNA of the CDR3 is TGCAGTGCTAGCGCAGGGGGCAATGAAAAACTGTTTTTT. Amino acid sequence: CSASAGGNEKLFF.

This sequence joins TRBV20-1 and TRBJ1-1, with D possibly matching TRBD1 (5 bases). V was pared by 5 bases and J by 1 base, with 14 bases between. Germline values: CDR1 DFQATT, CDR2 SNEGSKA (reference sequence). CDR3 length equals 14 residues. The CDR3 protein is CSAPPPGSNTEAFF. In DNA, the CDR3 is TGCAGTGCTCCCCCCCCAGGGTCGAACACTGAAGCTTTCTTT.

The table lists this clonotype with many counts. The DNA for the CDR3 is TGTGCCAGCAGTTACGTCGGAAATCAGCCCCAGCATTTT. Amino acids: CASSYVGNQPQHF. The chain is built from TRBV6-2 or TRBV6-3 and TRBJ1-5; D call uncertain. CDR3 size: 13 residues. The germline V gene has CDR1 MNHEY and CDR2 SVGEGT. Trimming stripped 2 bases from V and 4 bases from J, with 6 bases between.

This clonotype was counted ten times or more. The chain combines TRBV7-3 with TRBJ2-3; 8 positions match TRBD1. This CDR3 region has 15 residues. Germline-derived CDR1 and CDR2 are SGHTA and FQGTGA. V was clipped by 0 bases and J by 4 bases; unmatched bases: 3. DNA of the CDR3: TGTGCCAGCAGCTTAACCGGGACAGGTCCAGATACGCAGTATTTT. Residues: CASSLTGTGPDTQYF.

This clonotype was counted at least ten times. The CDR3 nucleotides read TGCGCCAGCAGCCTAAGACAGGCGACCTATGGCTACACCTTC. Amino acid sequence: CASSLRQATYGYTF. V gene TRBV5-1 combines with J gene TRBJ1-2; D possibly corresponds to TRBD1 (6 bases). From germline, CDR1 is SGHRS and CDR2 YFSETQ. CDR3 length: 14 residues. V gave up 4 bases and J gave up 4 bases, with 14 bases separating them.

In its sample, this clonotype was seen a few times. V and J are TRBV5-1 and TRBJ2-7; the D call may be TRBD1 or TRBD2 (5 bases each). Germline CDR1 is SGHRS and CDR2 is YFSETQ. Trimming cost V 4 bases and J 0 bases, with 17 bases left between them. This CDR3 is 16 amino acids long. DNA of the CDR3: TGCGCCAGCAGCCAGAATTCGGGGCCGAGCTCCTACGAGCAGTACTTC. Translation: CASSQNSGPSSYEQYF. Full variable domain (remainder filled in from reference TRBV5-1 and TRBJ2-7): KAGVTQTPRYLIKTRGQQVTLSCSPISGHRSVSWYQQTPGQGLQFLFEYFSETQRNKGNFPGRFSGRQFSNSRSEMNVSTLELGDSALYLCASSQNSGPSSYEQYFGPGTRLTVT.

This clonotype was detected many times. The DNA for the CDR3 is TGTGCCAGCAGCTTGGCTCTCGGACAGGGAAGTTCACCCCTCCACTTT. It is translated as CASSLALGQGSSPLHF. The J gene is TRBJ1-6, the V gene TRBV5-4, with 8 bases lining up with TRBD1. V lost 0 bases to trimming and J lost 9 bases; unmatched junction nucleotides: 8. The germline V gene has CDR1 SGHNT and CDR2 YYREEE (reference sequence). The CDR3 sequence is 16 residues long. The variable domain in full, with the rest retrieved from reference TRBV5-4 and TRBJ1-6, is ETGVTQSPTHLIKTRGQQVTLRCSSQSGHNTVSWYQQALGQGPQFIFQYYREEENGRGNFPPRFSGLQFPNYSSELNVNALELDDSALYLCASSLALGQGSSPLHFGNGTRLTVT.

With regard to this clonotype: A much larger clone differs by one base, so this may be a read error. The V and J genes are TRBV10-3 and TRBJ2-3; the match to TRBD1 covers 11 bases. The better agreement between TRBJ1-5 and the DNA end casts doubt on the J call. The length of the CDR3 is 15 residues. Germline lookup yields CDR1 ENHRY and CDR2 SYGVKD. The CDR3 is CAISESGQGADTQHF. The CDR3, as DNA: TGTGCCATCAGTGAGTCTGGACAGGGGGCAGATACGCAGCATTTT.

This clonotype was detected only a few times. V gene TRBV20-1 combines with J gene TRBJ1-1; 8 bases are a match to TRBD1. V shed 5 bases, J shed 1 base, and the junction held 3 bases outside the gene matches. This CDR3 comprises 13 residues. Germline assignment: CDR1 DFQATT and CDR2 SNEGSKA (reference sequence). The CDR3 is CSAPRGQNTEAFF. As DNA, the CDR3 is TGCAGTGCTCCCAGGGGGCAGAACACTGAAGCTTTCTTT.

This clonotype was recorded many times. The chain uses TRBV29-1 and TRBJ1-1; D is ambiguous. The CDR3 spans 13 residues. CDR1 SQVTM and CDR2 ANQGSEA come from the germline V gene. The V end was cut by 7 bases, the J end by 1 base, with 13 bases between. The CDR3 region is CSAIKSPNTEAFF. The CDR3 DNA is TGCAGCGCAATAAAGTCTCCGAACACTGAAGCTTTCTTT.

The V and J genes are TRBV2 and TRBJ2-5, with 11 bases identical to TRBD1. Germline V gene sequence: CDR1 SNHLY, CDR2 FYNNEI. The ends lost 5 bases at V and 2 bases at J; junction bases unmatched: 1. This CDR3 region has 14 residues. CDR3 region: CASSRDRGQETQYF. CDR3 bases: TGTGCCAGCAGTCGGGACAGGGGGCAAGAGACCCAGTACTTC.

There are many counts of this clonotype. V is TRBV5-4 and J is TRBJ2-5, with unresolved D. The CDR3 loop spans 13 amino acids. V dropped 0 bases and J dropped 1 base, with 4 bases sitting between them. The germline V gene encodes CDR1 SGHNT and CDR2 YYREEE (reference sequence). CDR3 amino acids: CASSLEVQETQYF. CDR3 nucleotides: TGTGCCAGCAGCTTGGAGGTCCAAGAGACCCAGTACTTC.